This T cell receptor (beta chain) was found in a study of blood T cell repertoires in COVID-19. The table came from immunoSEQ multiplex PCR; TCRdb's copy has only in-frame clones and leaves some out. The sample contains tens of thousands of clones, just under 80% of which appear only once. This clonotype was obtained from a human donor in a cohort sampled during active COVID-19. Source material: peripheral blood.

DNA for the CDR3: TGTGCCAGCAGCTTAGGGCGGGCCCAAGAGACCCAGTACTTC. This sequence encodes CASSLGRAQETQYF. The chain has TRBV11-2 and TRBJ2-5; D might be TRBD2 (5 bases). CDR3 length: 14 amino acids. Germline lookup yields CDR1 SGHAT and CDR2 FQNNGV. Trimming pared 1 base from V and 1 base from J, leaving 7 bases between.